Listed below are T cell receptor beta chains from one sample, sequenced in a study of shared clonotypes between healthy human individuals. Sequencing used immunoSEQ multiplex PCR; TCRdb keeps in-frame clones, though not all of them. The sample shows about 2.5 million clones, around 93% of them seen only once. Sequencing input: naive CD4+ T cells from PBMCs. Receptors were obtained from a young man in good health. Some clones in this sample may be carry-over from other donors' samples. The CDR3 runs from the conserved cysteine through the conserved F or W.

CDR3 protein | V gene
CASSPQGARQPQHF | TRBV27
CSAKGTSGNTDTQYF | TRBV29-1
CSVGMRQSNTEAFF | TRBV29-1
CATGQGLGYEQYF | TRBV6-1
CASSGSTGFGDTQYF | TRBV25-1
CASSTPEHTIYF | TRBV28
CASSLSRAGGLNEQFF | TRBV7-2
CASSRLTTNTGELFF | TRBV7-6
CASSLSGASGWDEQYF | TRBV7-2
CASSDPGTGDYGYTF | TRBV25-1
CASSLSGGTGPLSRYF | TRBV28
CASSQEGQATHNGNTIYF | TRBV4-1
CASSSTTGVSYEQYF | TRBV5-1
CASSHGLIYEQYF | TRBV7-2
CASSPHRSTGNTIYF | TRBV5-1
CASSPPSGRGNEQFF | TRBV7-2
CASSQDQGKTDLAKNIQYF | TRBV4-3
CASSPDRPNTEAFF | TRBV5-1
CASSPPKSGGMNTEAFF | TRBV18
CASSYKTGTTYEQYF | TRBV21-1
CASSPNRQGLTYEQYF | TRBV5-4
CASSFGSRGVNTEAFF | TRBV12-1
CASSPMYSETQYF | TRBV18
CASSLVHTLAGGQYF | TRBV7-9
CASSIGTASWKAFF | TRBV19
CAISESGGAGYGYTF | TRBV10-3